Shown below are 22 T cell receptor beta chains from a single sample sequenced in a study of CD8 T cells in ankylosing spondylitis. MiXCR, applied by TCRdb to the 5' RACE reads, yields one record per CDR3 protein. The table has more than 600,000 distinct CDR3 sequences, 15% to 20% seen once. General observations from the study: Typical of ankylosing spondylitis blood, it appeared, was a TCR beta motif of eight highly homologous variants.

These receptors' targets are unknown. The sequencing sample was made of blood, either unsorted or a sorted T cell fraction (not recorded which). The receptors originated from a male donor with ankylosing spondylitis.

This clonotype was recorded many times. The genes are TRBV5-5 and TRBJ2-7; TRBD1 might be the D (6 bases). Germline assignment: CDR1 SGHKS and CDR2 YYEKEE (reference sequence). This CDR3 is 13 amino acids long. V was trimmed by 2 bases and J by 3 bases, leaving 9 bases between them. The DNA of the CDR3 is TGTGCCAGCAGCTTTTCACAGGGCTACGAGCAGTACTTC. Protein: CASSFSQGYEQYF.

This clonotype has only a few counts. The V and J genes are TRBV20-1 and TRBJ2-1; D is possibly TRBD1 or TRBD2 (6 bases each). Trimming removed 0 bases from V and 8 bases from J, with 17 bases in between. This CDR3 is 15 amino acids long. The germline CDR1 and CDR2 sequences are DFQATT and SNEGSKA (reference sequence). CDR3 nucleotides: TGCAGTGCTAGAGATCCCCGGGGGCCCGGCGATGAGCAGTTCTTC. Amino acid sequence: CSARDPRGPGDEQFF.

The J gene is TRBJ1-5, the V gene TRBV24-1, with D uncertain. The CDR3 length is 13 residues. Trimming took off 6 bases at V and 2 bases at J, with 7 bases between the two ends. The germline CDR1 and CDR2 sequences are KGHDR and SFDVKD. CDR3 sequence (DNA): TGTGCCACCAGTCCCGAGGGCAATCAGCCCCAGCATTTT. It translates to CATSPEGNQPQHF.

In its sample, this clonotype was seen a few times. The chain recombines TRBV5-1 with TRBJ2-1; 8 bases are shared with TRBD1. The germline V gene has CDR1 SGHRS and CDR2 YFSETQ. This CDR3 has 16 residues. Losses at the gene ends were 5 bases for V and 12 bases for J; bases not matched to a gene: 19. The CDR3 is CASSITTGQENPGQFF. CDR3 coding DNA: TGCGCCAGCAGTATTACGACGGGACAGGAAAATCCCGGGCAGTTCTTC.

The gene calls are TRBV4-1 and TRBJ2-3; 12 bases map to TRBD2. Per the germline V gene, CDR1 is MGHRA and CDR2 is YSYEKL. This CDR3 has 17 residues. The V segment lost 2 bases and the J segment 4 bases; nucleotides outside the gene matches: 7. The CDR3 protein is CASSQQTSGREADTQYF. The CDR3 region has the DNA TGCGCCAGCAGCCAACAGACTAGCGGGAGAGAGGCAGATACGCAGTATTTT.

This chain joins TRBV5-1 and TRBJ2-3; 7 bases line up with TRBD1. Germline CDR1 is SGHRS and CDR2 is YFSETQ. This CDR3 comprises 13 residues. The V and J ends lost 4 bases and 4 bases, in that order; junction bases with no gene match: 3. CDR3 DNA sequence: TGCGCCAGCAGCGCGACAGGGCCAGATACGCAGTATTTT. This codes for CASSATGPDTQYF. The whole variable domain, remainder taken from reference TRBV5-1 and TRBJ2-3, is KAGVTQTPRYLIKTRGQQVTLSCSPISGHRSVSWYQQTPGQGLQFLFEYFSETQRNKGNFPGRFSGRQFSNSRSEMNVSTLELGDSALYLCASSATGPDTQYFGPGTRLTVL.

This clonotype came up a few times. CDR3 sequence: CASSLGQIDEQFF. The CDR3 bases are TGTGCCAGCAGTTTAGGGCAGATAGATGAGCAGTTCTTC. The chain recombines TRBV12-3 or TRBV12-4 with TRBJ2-1, with D hard to call. Trimming removed 1 base from V and 8 bases from J, with 9 bases in between. The CDR3 runs 13 residues.

The chain has TRBV29-1 and TRBJ2-7; 9 nucleotides line up with TRBD1. The CDR3 is 15 residues long. The germline V gene has CDR1 SQVTM and CDR2 ANQGSEA. J was trimmed by 0 bases and V by 3 bases; bases with no gene match: 6. CDR3 residues: CSVERGQGSSYEQYF. CDR3 DNA sequence: TGCAGCGTTGAGAGGGGACAGGGCTCCTCCTACGAGCAGTACTTC.

The sample holds many counts of this clonotype. One end of the junction fails to match germline, which may point to a read error. The chain uses TRBV5-1 and TRBJ1-2; D is ambiguous. This CDR3 is 12 amino acids long. Per the germline V gene, CDR1 is SGHRS and CDR2 is YFSETQ. The CDR3 nucleotides are TGTGCCAGCAGTTTAGACGGCTATGGCTACACCTTC. Protein sequence: CASSLDGYGYTF.

The V gene is TRBV27, the J gene TRBJ2-1, with 11 bases identical to TRBD2. Germline CDR1 reads MNHEY; CDR2 reads SMNVEV (reference sequence). V shed 8 bases, J shed 8 bases, and the junction held 14 bases outside the gene matches. The CDR3 extends over 16 amino acids. The CDR3 region is CASRFELAGAWDEQFF. Here the CDR3 DNA reads TGTGCCAGCCGATTCGAACTAGCGGGGGCCTGGGATGAGCAGTTCTTC.

Only a few counts were recorded for this clonotype. CDR3 coding DNA: TGCAGCGTGAAAACAGGAGCCACCTACGAGCAGTACTTC. Its protein is CSVKTGATYEQYF. This chain links TRBV29-1 with TRBJ2-7; a possible D gene is TRBD1 (5 bases). CDR1 and CDR2 (germline): SQVTM, ANQGSEA. The CDR3 is made up of 13 amino acids. V lost 6 bases, J lost 2 bases, and 14 bases lay in between.

The rearrangement uses TRBV14 and TRBJ1-2; D unresolved. V gave up 1 base and J gave up 2 bases, with 14 bases separating them. The CDR3 consists of 16 residues. Per the germline V gene, CDR1 is SGHDN and CDR2 is FVKESK. The CDR3 protein is CASSQGVFGQNYGYTF. CDR3 nucleotides: TGTGCCAGCAGCCAAGGAGTGTTTGGGCAAAACTATGGCTACACCTTC.

This clonotype appeared many times. The chain joins TRBV6-4 to TRBJ2-3; a possible D gene is TRBD1 (6 bases). The CDR3 runs 15 residues. V was clipped by 0 bases and J by 1 base, with 8 bases between them. Germline V gene data show CDR1 as MRHNA and CDR2 as SNTAGT. The CDR3 protein is CASSDSPGGTDTQYF. CDR3 in DNA: TGTGCCAGCAGTGACTCCCCAGGGGGCACAGATACGCAGTATTTT.

The CDR3 here is CASSPEEGAVTGELFF. CDR3 sequence (DNA): TGTGCCAGCAGCCCGGAGGAGGGGGCGGTCACCGGGGAGCTGTTTTTT. The chain combines TRBV7-8 with TRBJ2-2, with D tentatively TRBD1 (7 bases). Trimming removed 5 bases from V and 4 bases from J, with 17 bases in between. CDR3 length equals 16 residues. Germline V CDR1 and CDR2: SGHVS, FQNEAQ.

The V call is TRBV7-8, the J call TRBJ2-3; the D is unclear. Germline V CDR1 and CDR2: SGHVS, FQNEAQ. V dropped 2 bases and J dropped 2 bases, with 5 bases sitting between them. This CDR3 region has 13 residues. CDR3 sequence (DNA): TGTGCCAGCAGCTTACAACACACAGATACGCAGTATTTT. This gives the protein CASSLQHTDTQYF.

This clonotype was seen only a few times. The chain recombines TRBV5-1 with TRBJ2-2; 7 positions agree with TRBD1. The V gene's germline CDR1 is SGHRS and CDR2 YFSETQ. After removal of 5 bases from V and 0 bases from J, the junction contained 4 bases not matched to a gene. The CDR3 is 15 amino acids. The CDR3 spells CASSVDRPNTGELFF. CDR3 bases: TGCGCCAGCAGTGTGGACAGGCCGAACACCGGGGAGCTGTTTTTT.

The rearrangement links TRBV20-1 to TRBJ1-1; the D is unclear. The CDR3 consists of 14 residues. Trimming pared 0 bases from V and 1 base from J, leaving 9 bases between. Germline V gene sequence: CDR1 DFQATT, CDR2 SNEGSKA (reference sequence). The CDR3 sequence is CSARDGSGNTEAFF. CDR3 in DNA: TGCAGTGCTAGAGATGGATCAGGGAACACTGAAGCTTTCTTT.

This clonotype was observed a few times. This chain joins TRBV30 and TRBJ2-2; D unresolved. The germline V and J ends were trimmed by 2 bases and 6 bases, with 7 bases remaining between them. CDR3 length equals 12 residues. The germline V gene has CDR1 GTSNPN and CDR2 SVGIG (reference sequence). This CDR3 reads CAWSSAAGELFF. DNA of the CDR3: TGTGCCTGGAGTAGTGCCGCCGGGGAGCTGTTTTTT.

The chain has TRBV20-1 and TRBJ2-7, with TRBD1 as a possible D gene (5 bases). Germline V gene sequence: CDR1 DFQATT, CDR2 SNEGSKA (reference sequence). The CDR3 has 13 amino acids. V was trimmed by 3 bases and J by 3 bases, leaving 12 bases between them. The CDR3 sequence is CSASPGHLYEQYF. The CDR3 DNA sequence: TGCAGTGCTAGCCCAGGACACCTCTACGAGCAGTACTTC.

This clonotype appeared a few times. This chain uses TRBV16 with TRBJ1-1; possibly TRBD1 for D (5 bases). The CDR3 totals 17 residues. V lost 2 bases, J lost 4 bases, and 20 bases lay in between. Germline V CDR1 and CDR2: KGHSY, FQNENV. CDR3 bases: TGTGCCAGCAGCCAACGCGGGGAGACAAACACAGGCACTGAAGCTTTCTTT. This codes for CASSQRGETNTGTEAFF.

This clonotype was picked up a small number of times. The chain joins TRBV5-1 to TRBJ1-1, with D possibly TRBD1 on 6 matching bases. Trimming took 0 bases from V and 5 from J, leaving 17 bases between them. The CDR3 totals 16 residues. Germline values: CDR1 SGHRS, CDR2 YFSETQ. The CDR3 spells CASSLEAADRGTEAFF. In DNA, the CDR3 is TGCGCCAGCAGCTTGGAAGCCGCGGATAGGGGGACTGAAGCTTTCTTT.

The chain employs TRBV25-1 and TRBJ1-4; no clear D. Trimming took 8 bases from V and 0 from J, leaving 10 bases between them. This CDR3 comprises 14 residues. Germline CDR1 reads MGHDK; CDR2 reads SYGVNS. The CDR3 loop is CASRDQTTNEKLFF. The CDR3 DNA reads TGTGCCAGCCGGGATCAGACAACTAATGAAAAACTGTTTTTT.